These 6 T cell receptor beta chains were sequenced from one sample in a study of shared clonotypes between healthy human individuals. Assay used: immunoSEQ multiplex PCR; TCRdb lists only in-frame clones, some missing. The sample has 850,000 to 1,200,000 clones, more than 65% seen once. The material sequenced was memory CD4+ T cells sorted from blood. Described subset: CD45RA-negative fraction. The receptors were gathered from a man aged 18 to 29 in good health.

The chain employs TRBV13 and TRBJ2-5; 8 positions match TRBD2. The germline V gene encodes CDR1 PRHDT and CDR2 FYEKMQ (reference sequence). The CDR3 loop spans 14 amino acids. J lost 5 bases, V lost 5 bases, and 7 bases had no gene match. The CDR3 sequence is CASSPREGTETQYF. The DNA of the CDR3 is TGTGCCAGCAGCCCCCGGGAGGGTACGGAGACCCAGTACTTC.

The rearrangement links TRBV6-6 to TRBJ2-7, with 12 nucleotides matching TRBD1. V shed 6 bases and J 3 bases; nucleotides not matched to a gene: 9. CDR1 is MNHNY, CDR2 SVGAGI, per germline (reference sequence). This CDR3 is built from 16 residues. For the CDR3, the DNA is TGTGCCAGCAGAGACCCCGGGGACAGGGGGCTCTACGAGCAGTACTTC. It encodes CASRDPGDRGLYEQYF.

The rearrangement links TRBV6-5 to TRBJ2-7, with 8 bases lining up with TRBD1. V was clipped by 5 bases and J by 10 bases; unmatched bases: 4. The CDR3 contains 11 residues. The germline V gene encodes CDR1 MNHEY and CDR2 SVGAGI. The CDR3 DNA sequence: TGTGCCAGCAGTGACAGGGGAAAACAGTACTTC. Translated: CASSDRGKQYF.

The chain combines TRBV10-1 with TRBJ2-1; a weak D match, TRBD2 (5 bases). The CDR3 runs 15 residues. In germline, CDR1 is WNHNN, CDR2 SYGVQD (reference sequence). V was cut by 2 bases and J by 0 bases, with 8 bases left in between. The CDR3 DNA reads as TGCGCCAGCAGTGAGGGACTGAACTCCTACAATGAGCAGTTCTTC. It encodes CASSEGLNSYNEQFF.

Concerning this clone itself: The sample has other DNA sequences that encode this CDR3 too. This rearrangement joins TRBV2 to TRBJ1-2; 9 nucleotides line up with TRBD1. CDR1 SNHLY and CDR2 FYNNEI come from the germline V gene. This CDR3 region has 13 residues. J gave up 3 bases and V 6 bases, and 2 bases lay outside the gene matches. The CDR3 sequence: CASRGQGDYGYTF. The CDR3 coding sequence is TGTGCCAGCAGGGGACAGGGAGACTATGGCTACACCTTC.

This chain uses TRBV30 with TRBJ1-2, with D hard to call. Trimming removed 4 bases at V and 0 bases at J, with 6 bases between. The CDR3 sequence is 12 residues long. Germline assignment: CDR1 GTSNPN and CDR2 SVGIG (reference sequence). CDR3 sequence reads: CAWTAPNYGYTF. The CDR3 nucleotides are TGTGCCTGGACAGCACCTAACTATGGCTACACCTTC.